Listed here are 28 T cell receptor beta chains from one sample, sequenced in a study of cytomegalovirus exposure and HLA in healthy donors. In the PCR, 60 Vbeta and 13 Jbeta primers were used. Generated by immunoSEQ multiplex PCR, the TCRdb table keeps only in-frame clones and is missing some. The sample lists 150,000 to 200,000 clones, roughly 72% occurring once. The sample was PBMCs. The receptors come from a woman aged 40 to 50 in good health and CMV-seronegative.

The gene calls are TRBV5-1 and TRBJ2-5; D perhaps matches TRBD2 (6 bases). CDR1 and CDR2 from the germline V gene are SGHRS and YFSETQ. V lost 3 bases and J lost 5, with 23 bases in between. The CDR3 extends over 17 amino acids. The CDR3 sequence: CASSSQSSGSKGETQYF. The CDR3 nucleotides are TGCGCCAGCAGCTCTCAGAGCTCCGGGAGCAAAGGGGAGACCCAGTACTTC.

This clone was detected only a few times. The rearrangement links TRBV29-1 to TRBJ2-7; 15 nucleotides match TRBD2. Germline trimming cut 0 bases from V and 2 bases from J; bases unmatched to any gene: 14. In germline, CDR1 is SQVTM, CDR2 ANQGSEA. The CDR3 covers 20 residues. CDR3 loop: CSVEDRTSGRADVSPYEQYF. DNA of the CDR3: TGCAGCGTTGAAGACCGGACTAGCGGGAGGGCGGACGTCTCCCCCTACGAGCAGTACTTC.

The chain uses TRBV7-2 and TRBJ2-7; D might be TRBD2 (6 bases). Trimming cost V 1 base and J 2 bases, with 12 bases left between them. The germline gives CDR1 SGHTA, CDR2 FQGNSA. CDR3 length: 15 residues. The CDR3 loop reads CASSLDGTGTYEQYF. The CDR3 DNA follows: TGTGCCAGCAGCTTAGATGGGACTGGCACCTACGAGCAGTACTTC.

This clone was detected only a few times. The junction differs from germline at one of its ends, possibly a read error. V and J are TRBV7-9 and TRBJ2-5; weak D call: TRBD1 (7 bases). The CDR3 has 10 amino acids. Per the germline V gene, CDR1 is SEHNR and CDR2 is FQNEAQ (reference sequence). The CDR3 reads CASSGGTEDF. Here the CDR3 DNA reads TGTGCCAGCAGCGGGGGGACAGAAGACTTC. The full variable domain, rest sourced from reference TRBV7-9 and TRBJ2-5, is DTGVSQNPRHKITKRGQNVTFRCDPISEHNRLYWYRQTLGQGPEFLTYFQNEAQLEKSRLLSDRFSAERPKGSFSTLEIQRTEQGDSAMYLCASSGGTEDFGPGTRLLVL.

The chain employs TRBV7-2 and TRBJ2-3; 10 bases are a match to TRBD2. V shed 4 bases and J 2 bases; nucleotides not matched to a gene: 12. Germline CDR1 is SGHTA and CDR2 is FQGNSA. This CDR3 is 18 amino acids long. The CDR3 here is CASSSHETSGSYTDTQYF. CDR3 sequence (DNA): TGTGCCAGCAGCTCACACGAGACTAGCGGGTCGTACACAGATACGCAGTATTTT.

This clone was picked up a small number of times. The genes are TRBV28 and TRBJ2-7, with TRBD1 matching over 9 bases. Trimming took 7 bases from V and 4 from J; bases not matched to a gene: 11. CDR1 is MDHEN, CDR2 SYDVKM, per germline. The CDR3 has 15 residues. Here the CDR3 reads CASTPQGTGTYEQYF. CDR3 nucleotides: TGTGCCAGCACCCCGCAGGGGACAGGGACGTACGAGCAGTACTTC.

This sequence joins TRBV7-9 and TRBJ2-1; 11 positions agree with TRBD2. Germline-derived CDR1 and CDR2 are SEHNR and FQNEAQ (reference sequence). J gave up 15 bases and V 3 bases, and 10 bases lay outside the gene matches. CDR3 length equals 14 residues. The CDR3 spells CASSFTSGSTLGFF. The CDR3 DNA reads TGTGCCAGCAGCTTTACTAGCGGGAGCACTCTCGGGTTCTTC.

This clone has just a few counts. The CDR3 spells CASSFFDRREKLFF. In nucleotides, the CDR3 is TGTGCCAGCAGCTTTTTCGACAGGAGAGAAAAACTGTTTTTT. J is TRBJ1-4 and V is TRBV5-6, with TRBD1 as a possible D gene (6 bases). This CDR3 is 14 amino acids long. Trimming cost V 2 bases and J 8 bases, with 13 bases left between them. CDR1 is SGHDT, CDR2 YYEEEE, per germline.

The J gene is TRBJ1-2, the V gene TRBV2; the match to TRBD1 covers 8 bases. From germline, CDR1 is SNHLY and CDR2 FYNNEI. The junction had 6 bases not matched to a gene; V was cut back by 6 bases and J by 3 bases. The CDR3 totals 14 residues. CDR3 nucleotide sequence: TGTGCCAGCAGCATACAGGGGGAGGACTATGGCTACACCTTC. Amino acids: CASSIQGEDYGYTF.

The chain uses TRBV15 and TRBJ2-1; 7 nucleotides agree with TRBD1. From germline, CDR1 is LNHNV and CDR2 YYDKDF (reference sequence). The CDR3 totals 15 residues. Trimming cost V 0 bases and J 4 bases; bases outside gene matches: 3. The CDR3 protein is CATSRDRGQYNEQFF. The CDR3 DNA sequence: TGTGCCACCAGCAGAGACAGGGGACAGTACAATGAGCAGTTCTTC.

The rearrangement joins TRBV28 to TRBJ1-3, with 8 positions matching TRBD1. The CDR3 has 14 amino acids. Germline CDR1 and CDR2: MDHEN and SYDVKM. V lost 3 bases to trimming and J lost 4 bases; unmatched junction nucleotides: 2. The CDR3 bases are TGTGCCAGCAGTTTCAGGGGGCCGGGAAACACCATATATTTT. This sequence encodes CASSFRGPGNTIYF.

The table lists this clone with a count of one. This sequence joins TRBV6-5 and TRBJ2-3; TRBD2 matches at 7 bases. The CDR3 totals 15 residues. CDR1 and CDR2 (germline): MNHEY, SVGAGI. With V trimmed by 7 bases and J by 4 bases, 11 bases remained unmatched. The CDR3 nucleotides read TGTGCCAGCACCCGACTCAATCGGGAGGCAGATACGCAGTATTTT. Amino acid sequence: CASTRLNREADTQYF.

The V gene is TRBV29-1, the J gene TRBJ2-2, with D possibly TRBD1 on 5 matching bases. The CDR3 loop spans 13 amino acids. V was trimmed by 2 bases and J by 6 bases, leaving 10 bases between them. Germline CDR1 is SQVTM and CDR2 is ANQGSEA. CDR3 amino acids: CSVEITGAGELFF. The CDR3 DNA reads TGCAGCGTTGAAATAACAGGTGCCGGGGAGCTGTTTTTT.

This rearrangement joins TRBV28 to TRBJ1-1; unclear D gene. Germline lookup yields CDR1 MDHEN and CDR2 SYDVKM. V was trimmed by 7 bases and J by 1 base, leaving 13 bases between them. The CDR3 extends over 14 amino acids. The CDR3 DNA follows: TGTGCCAGCACTGTCACTGCTAAGAACACTGAAGCTTTCTTT. Protein sequence: CASTVTAKNTEAFF.

The J gene is TRBJ2-7, the V gene TRBV5-8, with a possible D match to TRBD1 (6 bases). The CDR3 loop spans 15 amino acids. Germline lookup yields CDR1 SGHTS and CDR2 YDEGEE. V was pared by 1 base and J by 6 bases, with 17 bases between. The CDR3 here is CASSLPRGERGEQYF. CDR3 nucleotide sequence: TGTGCCAGCAGCTTGCCCAGGGGAGAAAGGGGCGAGCAGTACTTC.

The chain uses TRBV13 and TRBJ1-3; 12 bases are a match to TRBD1. Germline trimming cut 2 bases from V and 0 bases from J; bases unmatched to any gene: 8. The CDR3 is 19 amino acids. Germline values: CDR1 PRHDT, CDR2 FYEKMQ (reference sequence). Written as DNA, the CDR3 is TGTGCCAGCAGCTTAAGTGGGACAGGGGGCTTCCTCTCTGGAAACACCATATATTTT. Translation gives CASSLSGTGGFLSGNTIYF.

The gene calls are TRBV11-3 and TRBJ2-2; TRBD2 agrees at 10 bases. The ends lost 1 base at V and 4 bases at J; junction bases unmatched: 6. Germline V gene sequence: CDR1 SGHNT, CDR2 YENEEA. This CDR3 has 17 residues. The CDR3 DNA is TGTGCCAGCAGCTTAGGTTTGACTAGCGGGTTCACCGGGGAGCTGTTTTTT. Its protein is CASSLGLTSGFTGELFF.

The chain joins TRBV7-2 to TRBJ1-1, with 7 bases aligning to TRBD1. The germline gives CDR1 SGHTA, CDR2 FQGNSA. The CDR3 has 16 amino acids. After removal of 5 bases from V and 1 base from J, the junction contained 10 bases not matched to a gene. The DNA for the CDR3 is TGTGCCAGCAGCACGACAGGGTCCAGGGGGAACACTGAAGCTTTCTTT. Its protein is CASSTTGSRGNTEAFF. Supplemented by reference TRBV7-2 and TRBJ1-1, the full variable domain reads GAGVSQSPSNKVTEKGKDVELRCDPISGHTALYWYRQSLGQGLEFLIYFQGNSAPDKSGLPSDRFSAERTGGSVSTLTIQRTQQEDSAVYLCASSTTGSRGNTEAFFGQGTRLTVV.

V and J are TRBV19 and TRBJ1-5; no clear D. From germline, CDR1 is LNHDA and CDR2 SQIVND (reference sequence). The ends were cut back, 8 bases at V and 0 bases at J, with 23 bases in the middle. CDR3 size: 18 residues. CDR3 in amino acids: CASEGGKGFWDSNQPQHF. The CDR3 DNA follows: TGTGCCAGTGAAGGAGGCAAGGGCTTTTGGGATAGCAATCAGCCCCAGCATTTT.

The chain employs TRBV7-8 and TRBJ1-3; 7 bases are shared with TRBD1. In germline, CDR1 is SGHVS, CDR2 FQNEAQ. The J segment lost 1 base and the V segment lost 1 base, leaving 4 bases of the junction unmatched. The CDR3 sequence is 16 residues long. This chain's CDR3 is CASSLGGTASGNTIYF. The CDR3 coding sequence is TGTGCCAGCAGCTTAGGAGGGACAGCTTCTGGAAACACCATATATTTT.

V is TRBV27 and J is TRBJ1-1; D remains unclear. CDR3 length equals 14 residues. Per germline, CDR1 MNHEY and CDR2 SMNVEV (reference sequence). The ends were cut back, 3 bases at V and 5 bases at J, with 13 bases in the middle. CDR3 region: CASSLTDGGTEAFF. CDR3 DNA: TGTGCCAGCAGTTTGACGGACGGAGGGACTGAAGCTTTCTTT.

The J gene is TRBJ2-7, the V gene TRBV6-5; TRBD1 matches 9 bases. This CDR3 is 15 amino acids long. J lost 2 bases, V lost 7 bases, and 9 bases had no gene match. The germline CDR1 and CDR2 sequences are MNHEY and SVGAGI. The CDR3 DNA is TGTGCCAGCAAACGTGGACAGGGGTCCCCCTACGAGCAGTACTTC. Translated: CASKRGQGSPYEQYF.

V is TRBV5-1 and J is TRBJ1-1, with TRBD1 matching over 8 bases. CDR3 length equals 13 residues. V lost 8 bases, J lost 1 base, and 4 bases stayed unmatched. The germline V gene encodes CDR1 SGHRS and CDR2 YFSETQ. Here the CDR3 DNA reads TGCGCCAGTACGGGACAGGCGAACACTGAAGCTTTCTTT. It encodes CASTGQANTEAFF. The full variable domain, completed using reference TRBV5-1 and TRBJ1-1, is KAGVTQTPRYLIKTRGQQVTLSCSPISGHRSVSWYQQTPGQGLQFLFEYFSETQRNKGNFPGRFSGRQFSNSRSEMNVSTLELGDSALYLCASTGQANTEAFFGQGTRLTVV.

The chain has TRBV6-1 and TRBJ1-4; perhaps TRBD1 as D (6 bases). The CDR3 loop spans 14 amino acids. Germline loops: CDR1 MNHNS, CDR2 SASEGT. CDR3 protein: CATTGGGPGEKLFF. CDR3 sequence (DNA): TGTGCAACTACAGGCGGGGGGCCGGGGGAAAAACTGTTTTTT.

V gene TRBV5-6 combines with J gene TRBJ1-2, with 12 bases aligning to TRBD1. V lost 4 bases to trimming and J lost 6 bases; unmatched junction nucleotides: 16. The CDR3 spans 18 residues. Germline V gene sequence: CDR1 SGHDT, CDR2 YYEEEE. The CDR3 nucleotides read TGTGCCAGCAGCGTTACCGGGACAGGGGGCGGAAAATTTAATGGCTACACCTTC. Protein sequence: CASSVTGTGGGKFNGYTF.

J is TRBJ1-5 and V is TRBV6-5; 7 nucleotides line up with TRBD1. The CDR3 length is 15 residues. The J segment lost 0 bases and the V segment lost 4 bases, leaving 3 bases of the junction unmatched. CDR1 and CDR2 (germline): MNHEY, SVGAGI. The CDR3: CASSFTGDSNQPQHF. The DNA for the CDR3 is TGTGCCAGCAGTTTTACAGGGGATAGCAATCAGCCCCAGCATTTT.

Worth noting for this clone: The same CDR3 arises from other DNA sequences in this sample as well. The chain joins TRBV29-1 to TRBJ1-4, with D unresolved. With 4 bases removed from V and 0 bases from J, the gap between germline ends came to 9 bases. The germline V gene has CDR1 SQVTM and CDR2 ANQGSEA. The CDR3 has 14 residues. The CDR3 protein is CSVGRGSTNEKLFF. CDR3 coding DNA: TGCAGCGTTGGCCGGGGATCAACTAATGAAAAACTGTTTTTT.

The V gene is TRBV2, the J gene TRBJ1-2; D ambiguous. The ends were cut back, 5 bases at V and 6 bases at J, with 10 bases in the middle. Germline V gene data show CDR1 as SNHLY and CDR2 as FYNNEI. The CDR3 runs 12 residues. The DNA of the CDR3 is TGTGCCAGCAGTCCGAGGTCCGATGGCTACACCTTC. The encoded protein is CASSPRSDGYTF.